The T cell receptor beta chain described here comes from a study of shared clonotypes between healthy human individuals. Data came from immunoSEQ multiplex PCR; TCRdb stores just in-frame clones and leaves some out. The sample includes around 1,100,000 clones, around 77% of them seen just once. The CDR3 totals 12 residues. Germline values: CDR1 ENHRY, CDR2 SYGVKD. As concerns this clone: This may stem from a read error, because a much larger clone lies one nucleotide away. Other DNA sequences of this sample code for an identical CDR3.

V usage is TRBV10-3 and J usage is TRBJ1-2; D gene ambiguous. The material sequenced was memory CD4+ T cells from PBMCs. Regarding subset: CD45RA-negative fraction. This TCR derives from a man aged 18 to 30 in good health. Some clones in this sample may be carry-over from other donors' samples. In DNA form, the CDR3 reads TGCGCCATCAGTGAGTCGGATTATGGCTACACCTTC. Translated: CAISESDYGYTF.